The clone carrying this T cell receptor beta chain is deemed medium-sized. This specimen comes from a study of cytomegalovirus exposure and HLA in healthy donors. Overall study context: Earlier, some 180 million T cells were analyzed, and 95 million to 140 million unique TCR beta sequences were found among them.

Researchers ran the PCR with 60 Vbeta and 13 Jbeta primers. Assay used: immunoSEQ multiplex PCR; TCRdb lists only in-frame clones, some missing. The sample carries around 150,000 clones, approximately 81% recorded once. The CDR3 is 13 amino acids. V lost 4 bases, J lost 8 bases, and 14 bases lay in between. Germline assignment: CDR1 MRHNA and CDR2 SNTAGT. The sequence came from a woman aged 35 to 49 in good health and CMV-seropositive. Material for sequencing was PBMCs. The chain has TRBV6-4 and TRBJ1-1, with D unresolved. Here the CDR3 DNA reads TGTGCCAGCAGTGCTCAGGAAGACCGGGAAGCTTTCTTT. Amino acids: CASSAQEDREAFF.